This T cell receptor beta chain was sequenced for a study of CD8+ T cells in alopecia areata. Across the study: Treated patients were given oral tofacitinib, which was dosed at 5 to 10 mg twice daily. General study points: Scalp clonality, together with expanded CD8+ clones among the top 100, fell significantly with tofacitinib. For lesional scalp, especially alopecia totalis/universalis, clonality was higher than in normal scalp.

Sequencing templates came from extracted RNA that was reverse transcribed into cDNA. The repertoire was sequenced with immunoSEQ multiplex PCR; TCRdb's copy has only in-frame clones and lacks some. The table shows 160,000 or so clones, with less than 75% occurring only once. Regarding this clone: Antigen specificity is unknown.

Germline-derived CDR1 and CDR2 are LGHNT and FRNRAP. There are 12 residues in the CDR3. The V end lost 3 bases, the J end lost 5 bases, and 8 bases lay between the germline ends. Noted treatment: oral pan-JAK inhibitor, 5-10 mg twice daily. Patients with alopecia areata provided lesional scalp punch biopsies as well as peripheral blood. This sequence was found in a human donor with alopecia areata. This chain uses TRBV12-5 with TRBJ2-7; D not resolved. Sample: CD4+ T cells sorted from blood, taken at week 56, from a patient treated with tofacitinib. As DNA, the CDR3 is TGTGCTAGTGGTTTAGACTTGGACGAGCAGTACTTC. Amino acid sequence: CASGLDLDEQYF. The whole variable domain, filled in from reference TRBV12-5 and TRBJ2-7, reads DARVTQTPRHKVTEMGQEVTMRCQPILGHNTVFWYRQTMMQGLELLAYFRNRAPLDDSGMPKDRFSAEMPDATLATLKIQPSEPRDSAVYFCASGLDLDEQYFGPGTRLTVT.